The clone carrying this T cell receptor (beta chain) occurred a few times. Germline CDR1 reads MGHRA; CDR2 reads YSYEKL. V gave up 0 bases and J gave up 9 bases, with 15 bases separating them. The CDR3 extends over 14 amino acids. The sample originates from a study of T-cell memory formation after mild COVID-19. TCRdb analysed the 5' RACE reads with MiXCR anew, one entry per CDR3 protein. Counted here are more than 250,000 distinct CDR3 sequences, roughly 17% occurring once; the ten biggest clones make up about 23%. This chain links TRBV4-1 with TRBJ2-7, with a weak D call TRBD2 (5 bases). The receptor comes from a man aged 18-30 years who had mild COVID-19 (a few samples of this study predate the infection). Cell type and time point are not known. The specimen sequenced was PBMCs or a T cell subset sorted from them (not recorded which). CDR3 sequence (DNA): TGCGCCAGCAGCCAAGAATGGACTTTACGTGTGCAGTACTTC. Protein sequence: CASSQEWTLRVQYF.